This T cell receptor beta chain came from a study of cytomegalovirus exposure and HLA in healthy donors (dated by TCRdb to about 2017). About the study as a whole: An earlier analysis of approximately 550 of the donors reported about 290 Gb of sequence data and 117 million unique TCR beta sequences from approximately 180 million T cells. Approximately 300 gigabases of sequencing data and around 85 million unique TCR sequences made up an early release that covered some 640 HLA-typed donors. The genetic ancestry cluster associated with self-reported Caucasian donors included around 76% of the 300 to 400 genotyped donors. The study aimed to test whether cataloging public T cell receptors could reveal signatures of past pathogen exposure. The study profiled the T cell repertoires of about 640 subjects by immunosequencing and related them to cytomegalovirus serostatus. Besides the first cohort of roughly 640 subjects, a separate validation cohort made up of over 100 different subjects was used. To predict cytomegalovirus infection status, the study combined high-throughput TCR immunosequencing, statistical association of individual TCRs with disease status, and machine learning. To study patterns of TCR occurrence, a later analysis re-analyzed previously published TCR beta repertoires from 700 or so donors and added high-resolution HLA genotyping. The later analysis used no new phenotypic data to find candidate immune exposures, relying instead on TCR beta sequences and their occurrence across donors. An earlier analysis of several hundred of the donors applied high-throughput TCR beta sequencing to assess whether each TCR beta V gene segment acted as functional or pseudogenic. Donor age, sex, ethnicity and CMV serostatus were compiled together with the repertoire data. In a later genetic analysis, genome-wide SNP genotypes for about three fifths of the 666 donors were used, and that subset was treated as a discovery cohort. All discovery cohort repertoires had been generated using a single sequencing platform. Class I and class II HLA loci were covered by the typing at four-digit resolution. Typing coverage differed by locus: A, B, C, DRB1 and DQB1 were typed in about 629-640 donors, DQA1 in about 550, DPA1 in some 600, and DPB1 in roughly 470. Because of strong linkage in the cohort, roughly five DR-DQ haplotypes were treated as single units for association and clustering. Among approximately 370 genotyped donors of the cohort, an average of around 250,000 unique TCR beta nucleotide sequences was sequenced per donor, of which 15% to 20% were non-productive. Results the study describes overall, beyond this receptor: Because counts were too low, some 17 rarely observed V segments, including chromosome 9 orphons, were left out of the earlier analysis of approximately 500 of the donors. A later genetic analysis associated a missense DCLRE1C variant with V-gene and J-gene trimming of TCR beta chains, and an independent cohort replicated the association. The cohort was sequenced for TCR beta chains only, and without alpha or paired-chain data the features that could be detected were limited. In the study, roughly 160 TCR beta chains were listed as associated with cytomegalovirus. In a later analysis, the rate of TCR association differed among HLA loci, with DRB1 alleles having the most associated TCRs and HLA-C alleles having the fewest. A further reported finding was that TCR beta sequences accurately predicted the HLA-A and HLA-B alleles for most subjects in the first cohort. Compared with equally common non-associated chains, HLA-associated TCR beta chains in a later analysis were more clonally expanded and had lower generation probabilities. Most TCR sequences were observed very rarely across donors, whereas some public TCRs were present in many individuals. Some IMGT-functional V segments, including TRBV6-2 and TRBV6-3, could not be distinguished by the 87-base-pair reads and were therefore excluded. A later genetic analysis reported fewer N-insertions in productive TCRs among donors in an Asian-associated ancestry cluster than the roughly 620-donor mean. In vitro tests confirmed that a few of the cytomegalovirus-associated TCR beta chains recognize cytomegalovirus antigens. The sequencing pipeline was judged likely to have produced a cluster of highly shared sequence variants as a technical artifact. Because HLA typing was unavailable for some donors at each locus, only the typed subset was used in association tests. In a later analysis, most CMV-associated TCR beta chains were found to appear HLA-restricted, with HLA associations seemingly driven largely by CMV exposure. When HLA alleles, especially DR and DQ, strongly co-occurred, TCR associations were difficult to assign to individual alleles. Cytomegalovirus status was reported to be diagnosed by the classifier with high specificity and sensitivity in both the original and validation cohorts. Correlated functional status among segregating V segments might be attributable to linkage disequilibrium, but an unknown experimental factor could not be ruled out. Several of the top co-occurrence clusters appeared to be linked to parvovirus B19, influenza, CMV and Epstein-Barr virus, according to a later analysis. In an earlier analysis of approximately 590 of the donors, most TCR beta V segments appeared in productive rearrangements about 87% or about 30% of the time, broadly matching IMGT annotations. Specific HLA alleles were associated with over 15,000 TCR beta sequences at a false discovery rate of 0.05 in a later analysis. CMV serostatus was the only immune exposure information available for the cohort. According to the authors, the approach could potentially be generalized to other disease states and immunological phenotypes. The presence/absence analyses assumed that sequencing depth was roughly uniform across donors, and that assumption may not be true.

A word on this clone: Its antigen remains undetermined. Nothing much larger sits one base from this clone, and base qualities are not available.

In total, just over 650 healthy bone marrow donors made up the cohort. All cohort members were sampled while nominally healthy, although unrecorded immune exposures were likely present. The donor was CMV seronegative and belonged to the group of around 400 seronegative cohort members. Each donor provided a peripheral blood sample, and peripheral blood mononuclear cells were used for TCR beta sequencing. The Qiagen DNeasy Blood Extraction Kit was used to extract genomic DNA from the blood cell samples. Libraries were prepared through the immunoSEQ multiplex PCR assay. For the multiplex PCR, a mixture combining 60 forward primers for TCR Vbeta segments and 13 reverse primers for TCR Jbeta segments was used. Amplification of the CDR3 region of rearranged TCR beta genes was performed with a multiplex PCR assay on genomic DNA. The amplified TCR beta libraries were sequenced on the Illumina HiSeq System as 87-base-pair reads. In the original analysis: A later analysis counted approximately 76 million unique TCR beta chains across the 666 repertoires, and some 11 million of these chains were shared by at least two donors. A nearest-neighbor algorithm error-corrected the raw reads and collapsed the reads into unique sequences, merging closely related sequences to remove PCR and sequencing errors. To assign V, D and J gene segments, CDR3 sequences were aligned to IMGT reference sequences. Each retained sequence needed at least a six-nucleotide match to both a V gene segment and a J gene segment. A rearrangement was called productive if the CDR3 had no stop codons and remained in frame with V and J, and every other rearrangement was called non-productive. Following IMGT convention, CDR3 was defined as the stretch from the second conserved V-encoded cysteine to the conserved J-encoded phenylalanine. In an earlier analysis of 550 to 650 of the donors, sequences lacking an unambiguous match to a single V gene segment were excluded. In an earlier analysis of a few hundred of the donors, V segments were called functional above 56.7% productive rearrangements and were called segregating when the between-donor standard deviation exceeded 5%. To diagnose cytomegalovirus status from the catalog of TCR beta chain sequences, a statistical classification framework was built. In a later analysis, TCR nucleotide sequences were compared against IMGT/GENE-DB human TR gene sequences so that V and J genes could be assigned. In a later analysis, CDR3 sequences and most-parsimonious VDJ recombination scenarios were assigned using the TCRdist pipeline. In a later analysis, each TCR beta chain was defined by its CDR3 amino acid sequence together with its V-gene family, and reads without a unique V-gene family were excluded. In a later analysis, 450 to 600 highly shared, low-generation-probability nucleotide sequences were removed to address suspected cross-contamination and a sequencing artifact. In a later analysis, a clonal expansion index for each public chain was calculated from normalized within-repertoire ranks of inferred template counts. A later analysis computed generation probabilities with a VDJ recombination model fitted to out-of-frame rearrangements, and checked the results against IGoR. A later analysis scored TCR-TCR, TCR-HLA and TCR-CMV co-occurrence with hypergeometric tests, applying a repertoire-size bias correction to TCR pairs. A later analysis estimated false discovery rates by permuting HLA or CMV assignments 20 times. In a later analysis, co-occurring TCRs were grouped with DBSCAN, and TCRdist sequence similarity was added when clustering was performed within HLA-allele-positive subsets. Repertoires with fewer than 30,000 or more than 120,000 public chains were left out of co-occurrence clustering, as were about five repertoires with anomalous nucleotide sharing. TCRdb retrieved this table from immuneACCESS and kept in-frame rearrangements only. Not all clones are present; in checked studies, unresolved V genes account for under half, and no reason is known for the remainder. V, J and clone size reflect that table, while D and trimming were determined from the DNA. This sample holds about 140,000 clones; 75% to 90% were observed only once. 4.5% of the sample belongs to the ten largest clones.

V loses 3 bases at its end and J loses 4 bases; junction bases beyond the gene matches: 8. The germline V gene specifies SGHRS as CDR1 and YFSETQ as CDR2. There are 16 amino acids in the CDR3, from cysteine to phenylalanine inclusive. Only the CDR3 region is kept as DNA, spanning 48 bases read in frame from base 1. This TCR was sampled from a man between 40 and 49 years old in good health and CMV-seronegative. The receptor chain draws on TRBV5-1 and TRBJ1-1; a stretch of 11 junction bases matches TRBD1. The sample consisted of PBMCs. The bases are TGCGCCAGCAGCTCTTACTCCGGGACAGGGGGCACTGAAGCTTTCTTT. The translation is CASSSYSGTGGTEAFF.